This T cell receptor (beta chain) emerged from a study of T cell changes during pregnancy in multiple sclerosis. TCRdb's copy holds only in-frame clones and misses some; the assay was immunoSEQ multiplex PCR. The table has approximately 90,000 clones, just over 90% seen once. The sequences come from peripheral blood, collected in the first trimester of pregnancy. The TCR sequence derives from a female donor with multiple sclerosis, enrolled in a pregnancy study.

The CDR3 loop reads CASSSPVSGVTMQYF. CDR3 in DNA: TGTGCCAGCAGCTCCCCTGTTAGCGGGGTTACAATGCAGTACTTC. V is TRBV7-9 and J is TRBJ2-7; 8 positions agree with TRBD2. With 4 bases clipped from V and 9 bases from J, the junction kept 14 bases outside the gene matches. The CDR3 runs 15 residues. Germline V gene sequence: CDR1 SEHNR, CDR2 FQNEAQ (reference sequence).